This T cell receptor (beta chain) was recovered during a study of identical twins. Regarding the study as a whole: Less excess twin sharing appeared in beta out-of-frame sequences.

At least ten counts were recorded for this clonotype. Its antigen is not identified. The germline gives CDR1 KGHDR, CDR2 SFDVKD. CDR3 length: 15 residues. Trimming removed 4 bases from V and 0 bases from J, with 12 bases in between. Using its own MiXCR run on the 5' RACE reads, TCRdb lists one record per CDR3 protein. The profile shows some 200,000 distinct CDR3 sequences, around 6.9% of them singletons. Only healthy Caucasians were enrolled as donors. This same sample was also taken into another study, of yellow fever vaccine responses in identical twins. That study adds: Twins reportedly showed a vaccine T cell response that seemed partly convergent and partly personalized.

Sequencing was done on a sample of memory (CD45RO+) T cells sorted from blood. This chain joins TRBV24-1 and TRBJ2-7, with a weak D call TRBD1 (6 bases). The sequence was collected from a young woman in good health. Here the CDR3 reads CATSDPRQDSYEQYF. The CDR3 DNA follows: TGTGCCACCAGTGACCCACGACAGGACTCCTACGAGCAGTACTTC.